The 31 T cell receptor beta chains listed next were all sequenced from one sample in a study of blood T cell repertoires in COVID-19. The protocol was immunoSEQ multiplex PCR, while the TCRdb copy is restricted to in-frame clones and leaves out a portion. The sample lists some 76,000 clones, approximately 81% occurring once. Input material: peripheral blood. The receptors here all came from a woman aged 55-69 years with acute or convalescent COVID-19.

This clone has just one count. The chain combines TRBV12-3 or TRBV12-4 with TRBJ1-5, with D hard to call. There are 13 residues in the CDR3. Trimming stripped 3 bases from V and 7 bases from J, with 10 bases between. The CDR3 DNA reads TGTGCCAGCAGTTTCCGCGAGGAACAGCCCCAGCATTTT. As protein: CASSFREEQPQHF.

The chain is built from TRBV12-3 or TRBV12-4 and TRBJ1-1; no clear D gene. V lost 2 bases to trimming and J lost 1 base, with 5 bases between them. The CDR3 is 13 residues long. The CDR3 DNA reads TGTGCCAGCAGTTTATACGGGAACACTGAAGCTTTCTTT. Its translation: CASSLYGNTEAFF.

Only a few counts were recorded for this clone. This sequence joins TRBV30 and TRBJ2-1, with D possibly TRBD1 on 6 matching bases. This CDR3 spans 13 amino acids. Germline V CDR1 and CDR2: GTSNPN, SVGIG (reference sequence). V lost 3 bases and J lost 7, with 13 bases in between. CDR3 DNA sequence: TGTGCCTGGAGGGGCAGGGGAAAAAATGAGCAGTTCTTC. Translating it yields CAWRGRGKNEQFF.

CDR3 loop: CASSYSGGSMNTEAFF. The CDR3 DNA reads as TGTGCCAGCAGTTACTCAGGGGGCTCGATGAACACTGAAGCTTTCTTT. J is TRBJ1-1 and V is TRBV6-5, with TRBD1 identical over 7 bases. The CDR3 spans 16 residues. The V and J ends lost 0 bases and 0 bases, in that order; junction bases with no gene match: 4. CDR1 is MNHEY, CDR2 SVGAGI, per germline.

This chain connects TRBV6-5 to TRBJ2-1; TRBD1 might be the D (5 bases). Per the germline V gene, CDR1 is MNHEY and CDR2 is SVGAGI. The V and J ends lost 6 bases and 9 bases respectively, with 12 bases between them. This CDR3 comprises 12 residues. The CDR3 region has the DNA TGTGCCAGCAGCGTAGGGGAAGGTGAGCAGTTCTTC. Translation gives CASSVGEGEQFF.

CDR3 region: CASSLRQGYEQYV. The CDR3 nucleotides are TGTGCCAGCAGCTTAAGACAGGGGTACGAGCAGTACGTC. The chain has TRBV7-2 and TRBJ2-7; TRBD1 aligns across 8 bases. The length of the CDR3 is 13 residues. Trimming cost V 2 bases and J 4 bases; bases outside gene matches: 1. Germline values: CDR1 SGHTA, CDR2 FQGNSA.

The chain's CDR3 is CASTPTETYSNQPQHF. The CDR3 coding sequence is TGTGCCAGTACCCCGACAGAAACCTATAGCAATCAGCCCCAGCATTTT. V and J are TRBV19 and TRBJ1-5, with D possibly TRBD1 on 5 matching bases. The CDR3 runs 16 residues. Germline values: CDR1 LNHDA, CDR2 SQIVND (reference sequence). Trimming removed 7 bases at V and 0 bases at J, with 16 bases between.

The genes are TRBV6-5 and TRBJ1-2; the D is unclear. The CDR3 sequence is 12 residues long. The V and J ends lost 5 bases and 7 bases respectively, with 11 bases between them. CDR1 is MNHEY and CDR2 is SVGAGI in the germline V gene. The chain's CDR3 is CASSLGRVGYTF. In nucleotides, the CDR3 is TGTGCCAGCAGTCTTGGGAGGGTTGGCTACACCTTC.

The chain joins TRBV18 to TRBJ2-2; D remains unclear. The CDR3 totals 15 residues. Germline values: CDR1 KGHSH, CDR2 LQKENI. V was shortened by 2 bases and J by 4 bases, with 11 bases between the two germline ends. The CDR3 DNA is TGTGCCAGCTCACCATCATCCACAACCACCGGGGAGCTGTTTTTT. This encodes CASSPSSTTTGELFF.

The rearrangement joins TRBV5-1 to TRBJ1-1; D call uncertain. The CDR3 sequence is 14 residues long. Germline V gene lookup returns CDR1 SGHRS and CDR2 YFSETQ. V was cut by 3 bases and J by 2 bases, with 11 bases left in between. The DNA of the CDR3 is TGCGCCAGCAGCTCAAGGAGCGGCAACACTGAAGCTTTCTTT. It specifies CASSSRSGNTEAFF.

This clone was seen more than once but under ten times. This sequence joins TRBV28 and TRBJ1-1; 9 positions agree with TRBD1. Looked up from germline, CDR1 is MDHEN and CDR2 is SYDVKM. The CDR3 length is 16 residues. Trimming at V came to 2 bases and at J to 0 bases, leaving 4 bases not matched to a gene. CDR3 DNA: TGTGCCAGCAGTTTAGGCACAGGGGGCATGAACACTGAAGCTTTCTTT. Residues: CASSLGTGGMNTEAFF.

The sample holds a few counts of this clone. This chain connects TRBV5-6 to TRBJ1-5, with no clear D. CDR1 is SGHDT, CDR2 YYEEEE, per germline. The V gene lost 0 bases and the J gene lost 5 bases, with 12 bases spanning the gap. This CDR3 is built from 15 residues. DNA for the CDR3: TGTGCCAGCAGCTTGGCCGGACTGAAACATCAGCCCCAGCATTTT. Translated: CASSLAGLKHQPQHF.

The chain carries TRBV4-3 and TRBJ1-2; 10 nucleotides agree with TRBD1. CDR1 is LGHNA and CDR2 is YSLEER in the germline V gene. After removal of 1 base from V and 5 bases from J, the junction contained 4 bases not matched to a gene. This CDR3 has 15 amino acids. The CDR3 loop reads CASSQAQDRGYGYTF. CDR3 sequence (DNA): TGCGCCAGCAGCCAAGCCCAGGACAGGGGGTATGGCTACACCTTC.

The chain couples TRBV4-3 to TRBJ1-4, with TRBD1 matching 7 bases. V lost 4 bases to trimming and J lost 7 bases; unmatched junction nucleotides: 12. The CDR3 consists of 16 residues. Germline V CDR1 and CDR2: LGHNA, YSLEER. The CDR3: CASSRDSHQAGEKLFF. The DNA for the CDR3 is TGCGCCAGCAGCCGGGACAGCCACCAAGCGGGTGAAAAACTGTTTTTT.

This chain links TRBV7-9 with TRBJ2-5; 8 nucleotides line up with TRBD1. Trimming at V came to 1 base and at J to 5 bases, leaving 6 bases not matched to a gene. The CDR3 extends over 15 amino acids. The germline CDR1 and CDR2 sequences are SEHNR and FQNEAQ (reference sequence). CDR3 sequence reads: CASSLGDRNGETQYF. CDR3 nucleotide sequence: TGTGCCAGCAGCTTAGGGGACAGGAACGGGGAGACCCAGTACTTC.

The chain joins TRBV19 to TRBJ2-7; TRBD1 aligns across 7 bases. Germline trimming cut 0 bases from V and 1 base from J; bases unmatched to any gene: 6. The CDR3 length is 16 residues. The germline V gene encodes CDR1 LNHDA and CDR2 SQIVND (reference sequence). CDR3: CASSIDRDSSSYEQYF. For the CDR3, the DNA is TGTGCCAGTAGTATAGATCGGGACAGTTCTTCCTACGAGCAGTACTTC.

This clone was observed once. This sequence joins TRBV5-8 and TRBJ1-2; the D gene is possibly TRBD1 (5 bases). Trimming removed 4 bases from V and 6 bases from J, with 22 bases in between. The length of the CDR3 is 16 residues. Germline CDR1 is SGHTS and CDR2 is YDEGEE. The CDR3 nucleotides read TGTGCCAGCAGCCCACTATACGCGCGGGGGGTTCATGGCTACACCTTC. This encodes CASSPLYARGVHGYTF.

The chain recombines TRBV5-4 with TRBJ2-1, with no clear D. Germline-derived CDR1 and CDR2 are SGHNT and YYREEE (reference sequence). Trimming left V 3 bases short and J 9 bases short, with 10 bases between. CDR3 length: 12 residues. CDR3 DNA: TGTGCCAGCAGCTATTCCGACTTTGAGCAGTTCTTC. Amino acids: CASSYSDFEQFF.

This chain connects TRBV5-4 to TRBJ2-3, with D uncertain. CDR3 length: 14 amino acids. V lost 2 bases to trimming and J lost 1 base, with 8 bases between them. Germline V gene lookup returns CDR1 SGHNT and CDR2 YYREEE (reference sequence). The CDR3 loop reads CASSFTLGTDTQYF. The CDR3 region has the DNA TGTGCCAGCAGCTTTACATTGGGCACAGATACGCAGTATTTT.

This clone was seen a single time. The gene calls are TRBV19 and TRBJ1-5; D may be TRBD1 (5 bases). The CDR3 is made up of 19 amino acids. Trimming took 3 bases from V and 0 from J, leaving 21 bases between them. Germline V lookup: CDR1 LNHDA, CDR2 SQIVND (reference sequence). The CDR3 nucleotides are TGTGCCAGTAGTATTGAGTTCGCCGCGACAGTTTATAGCAATCAGCCCCAGCATTTT. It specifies CASSIEFAATVYSNQPQHF. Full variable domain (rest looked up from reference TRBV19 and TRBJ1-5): DGGITQSPKYLFRKEGQNVTLSCEQNLNHDAMYWYRQDPGQGLRLIYYSQIVNDFQKGDIAEGYSVSREKKESFPLTVTSAQKNPTAFYLCASSIEFAATVYSNQPQHFGDGTRLSIL.

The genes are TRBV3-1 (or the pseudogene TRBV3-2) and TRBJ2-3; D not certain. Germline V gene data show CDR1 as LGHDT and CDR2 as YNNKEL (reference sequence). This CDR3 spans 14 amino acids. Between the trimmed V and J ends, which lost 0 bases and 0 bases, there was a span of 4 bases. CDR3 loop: CASSQDTSTDTQYF. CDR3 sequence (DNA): TGTGCCAGCAGCCAAGACACTAGCACAGATACGCAGTATTTT.

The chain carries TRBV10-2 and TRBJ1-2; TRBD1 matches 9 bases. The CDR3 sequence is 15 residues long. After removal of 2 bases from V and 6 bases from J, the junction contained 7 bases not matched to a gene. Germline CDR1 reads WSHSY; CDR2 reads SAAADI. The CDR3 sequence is CASSETGQGRHGYTF. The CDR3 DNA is TGCGCCAGCAGTGAGACCGGACAGGGGAGACATGGCTACACCTTC.

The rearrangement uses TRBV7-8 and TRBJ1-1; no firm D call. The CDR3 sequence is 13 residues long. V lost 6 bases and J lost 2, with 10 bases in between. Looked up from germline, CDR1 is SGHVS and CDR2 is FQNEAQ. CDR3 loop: CASRREGNTEAFF. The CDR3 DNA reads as TGTGCCAGCAGAAGGGAGGGAAACACTGAAGCTTTCTTT.

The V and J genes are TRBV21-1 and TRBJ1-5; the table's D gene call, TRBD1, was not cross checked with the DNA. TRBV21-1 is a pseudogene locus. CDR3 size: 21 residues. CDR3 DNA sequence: TGTGCCAGCAGCATAATCAATATTCGGACAGGGGGCGCCGGTAGCAATCAGCCCCAGCATTTT. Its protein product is CASSIINIRTGGAGSNQPQHF.

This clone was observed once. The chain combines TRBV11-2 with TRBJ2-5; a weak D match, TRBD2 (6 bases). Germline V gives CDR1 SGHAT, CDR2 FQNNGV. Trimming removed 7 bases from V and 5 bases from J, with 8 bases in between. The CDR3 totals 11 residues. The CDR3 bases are TGTGCCAGCATTGGGGGGGAGACCCAGTACTTC. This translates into CASIGGETQYF.

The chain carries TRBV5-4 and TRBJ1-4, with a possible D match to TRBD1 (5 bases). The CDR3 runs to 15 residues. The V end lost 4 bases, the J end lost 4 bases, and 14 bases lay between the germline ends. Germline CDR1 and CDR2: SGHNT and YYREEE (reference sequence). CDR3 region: CASSLRQGLNEKLFF. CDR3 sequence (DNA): TGTGCCAGCAGCCTACGCCAGGGACTTAATGAAAAACTGTTTTTT.

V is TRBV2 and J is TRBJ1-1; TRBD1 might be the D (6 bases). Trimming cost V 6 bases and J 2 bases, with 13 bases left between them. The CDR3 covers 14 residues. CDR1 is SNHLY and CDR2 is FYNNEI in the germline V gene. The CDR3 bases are TGTGCCAGCAGAGGGACACTGGGAAACACTGAAGCTTTCTTT. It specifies CASRGTLGNTEAFF.

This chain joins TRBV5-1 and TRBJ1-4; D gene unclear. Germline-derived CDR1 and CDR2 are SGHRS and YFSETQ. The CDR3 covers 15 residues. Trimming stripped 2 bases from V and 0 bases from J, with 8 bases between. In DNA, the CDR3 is TGCGCCAGCAGCTTTGGACTGTCAACTAATGAAAAACTGTTTTTT. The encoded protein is CASSFGLSTNEKLFF.

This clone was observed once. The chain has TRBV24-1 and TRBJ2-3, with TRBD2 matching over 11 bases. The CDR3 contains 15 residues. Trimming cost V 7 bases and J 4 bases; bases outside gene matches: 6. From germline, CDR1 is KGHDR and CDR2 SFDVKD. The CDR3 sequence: CATRDTSGGADTQYF. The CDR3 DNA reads TGTGCCACCAGAGATACTAGCGGGGGAGCAGATACGCAGTATTTT.

The CDR3: CASSDPGTGSETQYF. The CDR3 DNA reads as TGCGCCAGCAGTGACCCAGGGACAGGGTCGGAGACCCAGTACTTC. The chain is built from TRBV10-1 and TRBJ2-5; 9 bases map to TRBD1. CDR1 is WNHNN and CDR2 is SYGVQD in the germline V gene (reference sequence). The CDR3 is 15 residues long. J was trimmed by 5 bases and V by 3 bases; bases with no gene match: 7.

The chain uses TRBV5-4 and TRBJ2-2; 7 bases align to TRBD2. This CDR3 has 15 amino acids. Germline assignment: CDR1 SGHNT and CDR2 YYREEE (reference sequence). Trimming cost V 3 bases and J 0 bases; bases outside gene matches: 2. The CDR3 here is CASSSGTTNTGELFF. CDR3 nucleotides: TGTGCCAGCAGCTCCGGGACTACGAACACCGGGGAGCTGTTTTTT.